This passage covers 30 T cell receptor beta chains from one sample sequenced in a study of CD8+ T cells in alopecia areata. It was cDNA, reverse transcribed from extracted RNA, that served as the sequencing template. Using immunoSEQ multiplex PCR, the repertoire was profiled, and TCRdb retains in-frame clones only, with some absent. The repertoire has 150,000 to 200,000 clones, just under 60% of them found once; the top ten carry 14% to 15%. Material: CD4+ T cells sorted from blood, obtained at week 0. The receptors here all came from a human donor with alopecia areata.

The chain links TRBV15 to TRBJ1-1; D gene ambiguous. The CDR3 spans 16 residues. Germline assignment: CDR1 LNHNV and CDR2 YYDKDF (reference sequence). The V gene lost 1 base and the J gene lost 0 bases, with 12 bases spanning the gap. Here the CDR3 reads CATSRVGSPMNTEAFF. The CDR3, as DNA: TGTGCCACCAGCAGAGTCGGATCGCCAATGAACACTGAAGCTTTCTTT. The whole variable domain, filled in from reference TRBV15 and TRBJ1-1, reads DAMVIQNPRYQVTQFGKPVTLSCSQTLNHNVMYWYQQKSSQAPKLLFHYYDKDFNNEADTPDNFQSRRPNTSFCFLDIRSPGLGDTAMYLCATSRVGSPMNTEAFFGQGTRLTVV.

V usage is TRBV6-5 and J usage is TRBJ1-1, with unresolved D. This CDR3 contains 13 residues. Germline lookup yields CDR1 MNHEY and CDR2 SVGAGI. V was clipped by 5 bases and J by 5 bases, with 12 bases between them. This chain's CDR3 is CASSLLVETEAFF. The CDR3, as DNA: TGTGCCAGCAGTCTCCTCGTGGAGACTGAAGCTTTCTTT.

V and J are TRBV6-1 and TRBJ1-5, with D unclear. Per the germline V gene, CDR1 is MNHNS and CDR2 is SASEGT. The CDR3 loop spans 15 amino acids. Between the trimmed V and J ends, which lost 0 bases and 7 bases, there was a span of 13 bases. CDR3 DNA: TGTGCCAGCAGTGAAGCAGGCAGCCCGAGGCAGCCCCAGCATTTT. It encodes CASSEAGSPRQPQHF.

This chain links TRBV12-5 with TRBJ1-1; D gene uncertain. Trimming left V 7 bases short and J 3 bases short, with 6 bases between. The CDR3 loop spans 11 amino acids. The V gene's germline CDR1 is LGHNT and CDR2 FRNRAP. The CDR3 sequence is CASVLHTEAFF. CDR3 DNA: TGTGCTAGTGTTCTTCACACTGAAGCTTTCTTT.

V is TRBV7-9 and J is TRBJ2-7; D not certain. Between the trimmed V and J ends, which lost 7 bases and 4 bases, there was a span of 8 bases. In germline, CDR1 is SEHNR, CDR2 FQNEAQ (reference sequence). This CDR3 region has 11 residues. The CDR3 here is CASTPFYEQYF. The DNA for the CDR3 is TGTGCCAGCACTCCCTTTTACGAGCAGTACTTC.

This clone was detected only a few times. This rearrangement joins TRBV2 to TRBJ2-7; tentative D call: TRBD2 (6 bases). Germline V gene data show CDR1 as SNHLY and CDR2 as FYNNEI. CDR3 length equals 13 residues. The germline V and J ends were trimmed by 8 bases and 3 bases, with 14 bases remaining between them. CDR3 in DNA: TGTGCCAGCTCAGAGGGACTTTACTACGAGCAGTACTTC. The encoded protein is CASSEGLYYEQYF.

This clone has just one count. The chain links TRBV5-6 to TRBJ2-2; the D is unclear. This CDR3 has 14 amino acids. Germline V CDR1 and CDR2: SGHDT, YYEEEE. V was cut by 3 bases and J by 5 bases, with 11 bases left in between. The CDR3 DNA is TGTGCCAGCAGCTGGTTAACTTTTACCGGGGAGCTGTTTTTT. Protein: CASSWLTFTGELFF. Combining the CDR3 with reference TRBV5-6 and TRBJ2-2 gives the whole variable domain DAGVTQSPTHLIKTRGQQVTLRCSPKSGHDTVSWYQQALGQGPQFIFQYYEEEERQRGNFPDRFSGHQFPNYSSELNVNALLLGDSALYLCASSWLTFTGELFFGEGSRLTVL.

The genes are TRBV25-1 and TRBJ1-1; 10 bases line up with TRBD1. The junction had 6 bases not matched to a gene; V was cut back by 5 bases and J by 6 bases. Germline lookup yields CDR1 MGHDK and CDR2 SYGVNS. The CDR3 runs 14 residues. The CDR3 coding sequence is TGTGCCAGCAGTATCGGGACAGGGGTGTCTGAAGCTTTCTTT. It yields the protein CASSIGTGVSEAFF.

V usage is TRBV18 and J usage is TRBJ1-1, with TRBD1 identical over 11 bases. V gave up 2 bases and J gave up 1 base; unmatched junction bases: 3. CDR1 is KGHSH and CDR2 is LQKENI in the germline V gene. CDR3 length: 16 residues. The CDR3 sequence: CASSPGQGARNTEAFF. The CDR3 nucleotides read TGTGCCAGCTCACCAGGACAGGGGGCTAGGAACACTGAAGCTTTCTTT.

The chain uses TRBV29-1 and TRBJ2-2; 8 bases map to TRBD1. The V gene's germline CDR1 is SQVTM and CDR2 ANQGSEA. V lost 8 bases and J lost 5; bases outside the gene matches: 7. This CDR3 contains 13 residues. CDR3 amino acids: CSFGQGRTGELFF. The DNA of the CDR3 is TGCAGCTTCGGACAGGGACGGACCGGGGAGCTGTTTTTT.

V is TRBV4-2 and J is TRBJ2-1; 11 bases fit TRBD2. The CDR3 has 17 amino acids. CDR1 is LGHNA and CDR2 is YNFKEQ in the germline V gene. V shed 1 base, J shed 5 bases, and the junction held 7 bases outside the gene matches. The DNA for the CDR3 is TGTGCCAGCAGCCAAGGGCTAGCGGGGGGCCATGACAATGAGCAGTTCTTC. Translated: CASSQGLAGGHDNEQFF.

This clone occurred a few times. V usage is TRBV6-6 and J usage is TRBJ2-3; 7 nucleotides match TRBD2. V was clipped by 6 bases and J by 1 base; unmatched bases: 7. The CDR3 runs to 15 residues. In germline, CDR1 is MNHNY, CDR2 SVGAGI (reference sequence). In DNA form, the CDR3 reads TGTGCCAGCAGCCGGGGTGGGGGGGGCACAGATACGCAGTATTTT. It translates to CASSRGGGGTDTQYF.

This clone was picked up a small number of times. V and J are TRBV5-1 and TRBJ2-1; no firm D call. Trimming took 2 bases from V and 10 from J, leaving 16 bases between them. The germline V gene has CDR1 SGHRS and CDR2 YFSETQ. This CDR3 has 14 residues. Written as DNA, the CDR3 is TGCGCCAGCAGCTTCAGAGCTACCTACTCAGAGCAGTTCTTC. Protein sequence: CASSFRATYSEQFF.

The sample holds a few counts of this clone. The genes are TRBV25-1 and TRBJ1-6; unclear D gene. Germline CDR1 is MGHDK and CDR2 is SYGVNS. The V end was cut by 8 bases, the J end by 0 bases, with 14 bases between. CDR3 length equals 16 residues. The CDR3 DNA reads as TGTGCCAGCGGTGGCCGACTGAGCTCCTATAATTCACCCCTCCACTTT. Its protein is CASGGRLSSYNSPLHF.

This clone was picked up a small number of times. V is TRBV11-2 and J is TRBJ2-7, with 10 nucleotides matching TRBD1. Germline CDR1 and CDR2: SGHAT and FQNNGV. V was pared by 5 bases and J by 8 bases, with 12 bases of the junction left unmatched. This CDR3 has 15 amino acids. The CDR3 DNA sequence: TGTGCCAGCAGCCACCAGGGACAGGGGAACGAGAAGCAGTACTTC. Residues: CASSHQGQGNEKQYF. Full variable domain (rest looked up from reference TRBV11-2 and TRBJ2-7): EAGVAQSPRYKIIEKRQSVAFWCNPISGHATLYWYQQILGQGPKLLIQFQNNGVVDDSQLPKDRFSAERLKGVDSTLKIQPAKLEDSAVYLCASSHQGQGNEKQYFGPGTRLTVT.

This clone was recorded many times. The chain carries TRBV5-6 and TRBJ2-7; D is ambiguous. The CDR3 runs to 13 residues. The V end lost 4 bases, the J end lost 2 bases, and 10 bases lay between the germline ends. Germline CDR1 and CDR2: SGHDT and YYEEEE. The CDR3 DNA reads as TGTGCCAGCAGCACCCGGGCCACCTACGAGCAGTACTTC. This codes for CASSTRATYEQYF. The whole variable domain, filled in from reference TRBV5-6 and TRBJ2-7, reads DAGVTQSPTHLIKTRGQQVTLRCSPKSGHDTVSWYQQALGQGPQFIFQYYEEEERQRGNFPDRFSGHQFPNYSSELNVNALLLGDSALYLCASSTRATYEQYFGPGTRLTVT.

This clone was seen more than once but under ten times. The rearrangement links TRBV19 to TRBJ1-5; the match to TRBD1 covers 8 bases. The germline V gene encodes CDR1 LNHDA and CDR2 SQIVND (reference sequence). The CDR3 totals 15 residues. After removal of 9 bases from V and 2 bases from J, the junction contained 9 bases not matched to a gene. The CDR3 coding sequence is TGTGCCAGCTCGATGGACAGGGTCGGCAATCAGCCCCAGCATTTT. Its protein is CASSMDRVGNQPQHF.

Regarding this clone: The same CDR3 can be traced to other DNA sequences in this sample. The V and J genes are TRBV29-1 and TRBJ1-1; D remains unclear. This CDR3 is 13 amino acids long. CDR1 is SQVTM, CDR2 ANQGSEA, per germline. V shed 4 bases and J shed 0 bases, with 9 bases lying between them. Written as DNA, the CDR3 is TGCAGCGTTGTTCGGCGGATGAACACTGAAGCTTTCTTT. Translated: CSVVRRMNTEAFF.

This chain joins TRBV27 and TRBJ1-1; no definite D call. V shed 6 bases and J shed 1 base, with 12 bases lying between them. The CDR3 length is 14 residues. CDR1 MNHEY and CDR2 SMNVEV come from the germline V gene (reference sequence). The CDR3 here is CASSRGTGNTEAFF. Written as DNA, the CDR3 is TGTGCCAGCAGCCGCGGAACGGGGAACACTGAAGCTTTCTTT.

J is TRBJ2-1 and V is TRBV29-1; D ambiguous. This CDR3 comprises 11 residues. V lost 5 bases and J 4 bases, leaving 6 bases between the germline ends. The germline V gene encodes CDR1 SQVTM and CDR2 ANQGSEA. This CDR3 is CSVYVYNEQFF. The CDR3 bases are TGCAGCGTTTATGTATACAATGAGCAGTTCTTC.

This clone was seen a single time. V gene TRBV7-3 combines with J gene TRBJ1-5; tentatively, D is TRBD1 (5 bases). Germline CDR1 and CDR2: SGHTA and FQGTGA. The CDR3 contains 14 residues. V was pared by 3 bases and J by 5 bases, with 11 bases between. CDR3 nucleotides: TGTGCCAGCAGCTTCCGCCAGGGAGATCAGCCCCAGCATTTT. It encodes CASSFRQGDQPQHF. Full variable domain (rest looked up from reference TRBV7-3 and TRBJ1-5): GAGVSQTPSNKVTEKGKYVELRCDPISGHTALYWYRQSLGQGPEFLIYFQGTGAADDSGLPNDRFFAVRPEGSVSTLKIQRTERGDSAVYLCASSFRQGDQPQHFGDGTRLSIL.

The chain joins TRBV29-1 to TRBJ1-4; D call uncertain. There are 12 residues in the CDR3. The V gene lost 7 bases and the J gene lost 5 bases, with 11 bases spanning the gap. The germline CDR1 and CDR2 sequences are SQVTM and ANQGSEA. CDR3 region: CSAVGFNEKLFF. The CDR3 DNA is TGCAGCGCCGTCGGATTCAATGAAAAACTGTTTTTT.

DNA of the CDR3: TGTGCCAGCAGCCCCCAGGCTAAATGGGGGACTGAAGCTTTCTTT. Translated, it gives CASSPQAKWGTEAFF. This rearrangement joins TRBV7-9 to TRBJ1-1, with a possible D match to TRBD1 (5 bases). The CDR3 runs 15 residues. V lost 5 bases to trimming and J lost 5 bases, with 18 bases between them. The germline gives CDR1 SEHNR, CDR2 FQNEAQ (reference sequence).

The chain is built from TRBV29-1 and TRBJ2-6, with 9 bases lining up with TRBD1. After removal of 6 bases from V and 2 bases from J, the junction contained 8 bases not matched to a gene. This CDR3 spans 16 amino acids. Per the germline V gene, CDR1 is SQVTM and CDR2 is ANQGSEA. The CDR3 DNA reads TGCAGCGTGGGAACAGGGGGCGGAACTGGGGCCAACGTCCTGACTTTC. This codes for CSVGTGGGTGANVLTF.

The CDR3, as DNA: TGTGCCAGCAGCAGTCGCGCTAGCGGGGGGTTTAGGGAGACCCAGTACTTC. Translation gives CASSSRASGGFRETQYF. The gene calls are TRBV28 and TRBJ2-5; 11 nucleotides align to TRBD2. This CDR3 contains 17 residues. The J segment lost 5 bases and the V segment lost 6 bases, leaving 14 bases of the junction unmatched. CDR1 MDHEN and CDR2 SYDVKM come from the germline V gene.

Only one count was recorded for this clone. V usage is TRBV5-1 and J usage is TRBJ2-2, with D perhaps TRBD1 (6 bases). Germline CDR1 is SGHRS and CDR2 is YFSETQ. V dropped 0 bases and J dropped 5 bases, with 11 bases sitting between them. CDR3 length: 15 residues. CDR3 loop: CASSLVQGDTGELFF. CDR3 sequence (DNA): TGCGCCAGCAGCTTGGTACAGGGCGATACCGGGGAGCTGTTTTTT.

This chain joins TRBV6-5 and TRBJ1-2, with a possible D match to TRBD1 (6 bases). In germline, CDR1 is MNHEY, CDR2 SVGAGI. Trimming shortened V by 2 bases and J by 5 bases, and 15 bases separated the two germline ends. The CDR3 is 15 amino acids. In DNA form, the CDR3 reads TGTGCCAGCAGTTACGGTTACACAGGGCGTTATGGCTACACCTTC. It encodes CASSYGYTGRYGYTF.

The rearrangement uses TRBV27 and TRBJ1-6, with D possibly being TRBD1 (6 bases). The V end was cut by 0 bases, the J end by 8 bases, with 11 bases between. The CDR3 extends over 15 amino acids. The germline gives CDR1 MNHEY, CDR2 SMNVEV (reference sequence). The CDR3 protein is CASSLSSGGDSPLHF. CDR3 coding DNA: TGTGCCAGCAGTTTATCGTCCGGGGGCGATTCACCCCTCCACTTT.

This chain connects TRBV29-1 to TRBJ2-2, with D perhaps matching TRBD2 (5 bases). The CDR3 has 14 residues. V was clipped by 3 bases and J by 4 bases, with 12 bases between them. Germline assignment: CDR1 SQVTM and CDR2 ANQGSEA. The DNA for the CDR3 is TGCAGCGTTGAGGGTACCGGGGTCACCGGGGAGCTGTTTTTT. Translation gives CSVEGTGVTGELFF.

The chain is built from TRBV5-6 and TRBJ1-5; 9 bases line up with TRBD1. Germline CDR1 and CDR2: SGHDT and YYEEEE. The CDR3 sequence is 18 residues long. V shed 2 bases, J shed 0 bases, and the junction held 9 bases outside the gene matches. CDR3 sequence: CASSLSRTGAYSNQPQHF. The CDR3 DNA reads TGTGCCAGCAGCTTATCGAGGACAGGGGCTTATAGCAATCAGCCCCAGCATTTT.